This T cell receptor beta chain stems from a study of cytomegalovirus exposure and HLA in healthy donors. This CDR3 comprises 16 residues. The V gene lost 0 bases and the J gene lost 0 bases, with 7 bases spanning the gap. Germline assignment: CDR1 SGHDT and CDR2 YYEEEE. Vbeta (60) and Jbeta (13) primers were used in the PCR. In the original workflow: Later analysis identified approximately 80 million unique TCR beta chains, 10 million to 12 million shared. The assay was immunoSEQ multiplex PCR, and TCRdb's table has in-frame clones only and misses some. V and J calls and clone size follow that table, whereas D and trimming were derived from the DNA. The sample lists 150,000 or so clones; under 85% were seen once.

J is TRBJ1-6 and V is TRBV5-6; D not resolved. This TCR came from a man between 18 and 35 years old in good health and CMV-seronegative. The sample consisted of PBMCs. The CDR3 sequence: CASSLVRSSYNSPLHF. In nucleotides, the CDR3 is TGTGCCAGCAGCTTGGTTCGGAGCTCCTATAATTCACCCCTCCACTTT.